The source of this T cell receptor (beta chain) is a study of cytomegalovirus exposure and HLA in healthy donors. A multiplex PCR was run with 60 Vbeta primers and 13 Jbeta primers. Repertoires were generated with immunoSEQ multiplex PCR, while TCRdb's copy carries only in-frame clones and drops some. The sample holds 150,000 to 200,000 clones, about 77% seen once. The V gene's germline CDR1 is SGHRS and CDR2 YFSETQ. Losses at the gene ends were 4 bases for V and 3 bases for J; bases not matched to a gene: 5. The CDR3 has 15 amino acids. In its sample, this clone was seen once. Its antigen is not known. Study-level findings and limits: It was shown in a later analysis that HLA-associated TCR beta chains were more clonally expanded than other, equally common chains. In vitro data verified a few CMV-associated chains as specific for CMV antigens.

Sequencing was performed on PBMCs. V gene TRBV5-1 combines with J gene TRBJ1-5; 9 nucleotides line up with TRBD1. This receptor was taken from a man aged 25-40 years in good health and CMV-seronegative. In DNA, the CDR3 is TGCGCCAGCAGCAGGACAGGGGACCTCAATCAGCCCCAGCATTTT. Amino acids: CASSRTGDLNQPQHF. Full variable domain (outside the CDR3, taken from reference TRBV5-1 and TRBJ1-5): KAGVTQTPRYLIKTRGQQVTLSCSPISGHRSVSWYQQTPGQGLQFLFEYFSETQRNKGNFPGRFSGRQFSNSRSEMNVSTLELGDSALYLCASSRTGDLNQPQHFGDGTRLSIL.